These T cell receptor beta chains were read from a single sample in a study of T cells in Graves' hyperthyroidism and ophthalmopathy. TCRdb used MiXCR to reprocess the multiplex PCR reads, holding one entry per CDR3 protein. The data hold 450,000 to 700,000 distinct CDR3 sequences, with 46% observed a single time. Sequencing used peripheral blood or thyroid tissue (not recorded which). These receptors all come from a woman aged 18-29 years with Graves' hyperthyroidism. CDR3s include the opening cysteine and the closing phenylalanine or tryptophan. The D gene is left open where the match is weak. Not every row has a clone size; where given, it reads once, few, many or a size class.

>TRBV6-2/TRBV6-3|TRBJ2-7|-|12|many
CASSYSHYEQYF
TGTGCCAGCAGTTACTCTCACTACGAGCAGTACTTC
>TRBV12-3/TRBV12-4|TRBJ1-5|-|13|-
CASSSEGVKPQHF
TGTGCCAGCAGTTCCGAGGGGGTAAAGCCCCAGCATTTT
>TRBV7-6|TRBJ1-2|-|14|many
CASSARDGNYGYTF
TGTGCCAGCAGCGCCCGGGACGGTAACTATGGCTACACCTTC
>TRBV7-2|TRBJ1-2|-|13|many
CASSLAEREGYTF
TGTGCCAGCAGCTTGGCGGAAAGGGAGGGCTACACCTTC
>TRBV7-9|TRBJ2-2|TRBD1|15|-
CASSQRQGLGGELFF
TGCGCCAGCAGCCAGAGACAGGGGTTGGGCGGGGAGCTGTTTTTT
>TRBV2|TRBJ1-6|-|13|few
CASSGQAGSPLHF
TGTGCCAGCAGTGGACAGGCGGGCTCACCCCTCCACTTT
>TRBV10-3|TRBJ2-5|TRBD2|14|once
CAIRVAGGQETQYF
TGTGCCATCAGGGTAGCGGGAGGGCAAGAGACCCAGTACTTC
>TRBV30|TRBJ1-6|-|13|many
CAWPGPQNSPLHF
TGTGCCTGGCCGGGACCGCAGAATTCACCCCTCCACTTT
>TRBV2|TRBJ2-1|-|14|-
CASNDRPGGNEQFF
TGTGCCAGCAACGATCGGCCCGGGGGCAATGAGCAGTTCTTC
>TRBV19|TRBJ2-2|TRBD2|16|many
CASNTPGLPFAGELFF
TGTGCCAGTAACACACCGGGACTACCTTTCGCCGGGGAGCTGTTTTTT
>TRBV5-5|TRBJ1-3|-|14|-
CASSLARVGYTIYF
TGTGCCAGCAGCTTGGCCCGGGTTGGCTACACCATATATTTT
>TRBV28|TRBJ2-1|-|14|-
CASSRGGRWGEQFF
TGTGCCAGCAGCAGGGGGGGGAGGTGGGGTGAGCAGTTCTTC
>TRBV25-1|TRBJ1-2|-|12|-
CAPWTANYGYTF
TGTGCTCCTTGGACAGCTAACTATGGCTACACCTTC
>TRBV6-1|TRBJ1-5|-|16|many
CASSGNRVRSNQPQHF
TGTGCCAGCAGTGGGAACAGGGTTCGGAGCAATCAGCCCCAGCATTTT
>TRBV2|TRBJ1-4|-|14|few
CASSHQGSNEKLFF
TGTGCCAGCAGTCATCAGGGGTCTAATGAAAAACTGTTTTTT
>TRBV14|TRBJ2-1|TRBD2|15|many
CASSQGLAGHREQFF
TGTGCCAGCAGCCAGGGACTAGCGGGACATCGTGAGCAGTTCTTC
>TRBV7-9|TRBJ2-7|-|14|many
CASSHLGLSYEQYF
TGTGCCAGCAGCCACCTGGGACTTTCCTACGAGCAGTACTTC
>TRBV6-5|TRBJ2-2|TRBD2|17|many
CASGLAGELTQGGELFF
TGTGCCAGCGGTCTAGCGGGAGAGTTGACCCAGGGCGGGGAGCTGTTTTTT
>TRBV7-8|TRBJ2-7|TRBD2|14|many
CASSLGTSVYEQYF
TGTGCCAGCAGCTTAGGGACTAGCGTCTACGAGCAGTACTTC
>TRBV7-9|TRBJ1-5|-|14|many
CASSGGGEYQPQHF
TGTGCCAGCAGCGGAGGGGGGGAGTATCAGCCCCAGCATTTT
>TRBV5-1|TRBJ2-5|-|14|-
CASSLDPGYETQYF
TGCGCCAGCAGCTTGGACCCGGGATATGAGACCCAGTACTTC
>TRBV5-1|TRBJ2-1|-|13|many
CASSFSEYNEQFF
TGCGCCAGCAGCTTTAGTGAATACAATGAGCAGTTCTTC
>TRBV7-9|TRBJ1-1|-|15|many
CASSLVGQENTEAFF
TGTGCCAGCAGCTTAGTTGGCCAGGAGAACACTGAAGCTTTCTTT
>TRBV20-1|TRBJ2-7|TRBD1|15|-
CSASGPGQGTYEQYF
TGCAGTGCTAGTGGTCCCGGACAGGGGACCTACGAGCAGTACTTC
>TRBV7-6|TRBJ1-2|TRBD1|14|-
CASLGTGRDDGYTF
TGTGCCAGCTTGGGGACAGGACGGGATGATGGCTACACCTTC
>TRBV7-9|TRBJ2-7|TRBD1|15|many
CASSSPDRASHEQYF
TGTGCCAGCAGCTCTCCAGACAGGGCATCCCACGAGCAGTACTTC
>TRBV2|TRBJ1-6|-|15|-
CASSDWKGENQPLHF
TGTGCCAGCAGTGATTGGAAGGGGGAGAATCAGCCCCTCCACTTT
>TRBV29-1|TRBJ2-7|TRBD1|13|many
CSVEEDRGYEQYF
TGCAGCGTTGAAGAAGACAGGGGCTACGAGCAGTACTTC
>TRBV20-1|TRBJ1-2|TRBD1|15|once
CSARDRTGREYGYTF
TGCAGTGCTAGAGATCGGACAGGGCGAGAGTATGGCTACACCTTC
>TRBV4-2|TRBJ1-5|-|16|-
CASSQNPGTQYQPQHF
TGTGCCAGCAGCCAGAACCCCGGGACCCAATATCAGCCCCAGCATTTT
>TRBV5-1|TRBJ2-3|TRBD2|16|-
CASSLELAGITDTQYF
TGCGCCAGCAGCTTGGAACTAGCGGGAATCACAGATACGCAGTATTTT
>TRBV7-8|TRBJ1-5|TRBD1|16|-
CASSFPGQGNHQPQHF
TGTGCCAGCAGCTTCCCGGGACAGGGTAACCATCAGCCCCAGCATTTT
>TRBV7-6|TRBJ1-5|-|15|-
CASSSLSGRKETQHF
TGTGCCAGCAGTTCCCTTAGCGGGAGGAAAGAGACCCAGCATTTT
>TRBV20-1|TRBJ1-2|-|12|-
CSARQGTYGYTF
TGCAGTGCTAGGCAGGGTACCTATGGCTACACCTTC
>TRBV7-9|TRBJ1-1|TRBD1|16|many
CASRNDRGRVDTEAFF
TGTGCCAGCAGGAATGACAGGGGGCGGGTCGACACTGAAGCTTTCTTT